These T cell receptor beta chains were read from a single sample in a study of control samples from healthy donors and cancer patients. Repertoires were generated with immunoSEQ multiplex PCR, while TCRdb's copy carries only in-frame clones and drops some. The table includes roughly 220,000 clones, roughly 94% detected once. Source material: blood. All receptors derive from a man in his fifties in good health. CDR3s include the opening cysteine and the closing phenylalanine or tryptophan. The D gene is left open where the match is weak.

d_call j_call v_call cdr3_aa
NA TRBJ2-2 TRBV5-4 CASSLDPDTGELFF
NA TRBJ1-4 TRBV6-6 CASSYAGQGEKLFF
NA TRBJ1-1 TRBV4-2 CASSQEDRVATEAFF
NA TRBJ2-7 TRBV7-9 CASSLQGTTSYEQYF
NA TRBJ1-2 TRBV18 CASSPAVVSNYGYTF
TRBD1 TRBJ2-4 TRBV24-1 CATSVSGGGEYF
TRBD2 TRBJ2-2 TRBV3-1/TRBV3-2 CASSQDGGRAGELFF
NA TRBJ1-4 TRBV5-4 CASSFGQLNEKLFF
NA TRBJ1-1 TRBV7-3 CASRIQPNTEAFF
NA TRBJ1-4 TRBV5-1 CASSSSLTGEKLFF
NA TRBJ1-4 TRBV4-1 CASSHQATLEEKLFF
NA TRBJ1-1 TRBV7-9 CASSSREGGSEAFF
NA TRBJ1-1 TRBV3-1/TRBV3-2 CASSQDWRGAVGNTEAFF
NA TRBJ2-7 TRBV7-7 CASSLLEGSYEQYF
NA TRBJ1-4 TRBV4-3 CASSRERGGMGEKLFF
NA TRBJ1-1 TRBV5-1 CASRNGGLDTEAFF
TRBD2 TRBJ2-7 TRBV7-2 CASSRGTSGNYEQYF
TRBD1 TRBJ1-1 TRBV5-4 CASSTRTGRDTEAFF
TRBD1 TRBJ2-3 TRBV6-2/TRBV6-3 CASSYSTGPDTQYF
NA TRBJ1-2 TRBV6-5 CASRSPNYGYTF
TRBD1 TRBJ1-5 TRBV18 CASSPTGGPNQPQHF
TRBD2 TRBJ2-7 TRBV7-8 CASSPPTSGLPYEQYF
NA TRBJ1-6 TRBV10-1 CASRSSYNSPLHF
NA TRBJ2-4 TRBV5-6 CASSLADRRTGIQYF
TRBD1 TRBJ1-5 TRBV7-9 CASSLVRGPINQPQHF
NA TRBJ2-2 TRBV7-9 CASSPLLNTGELFF
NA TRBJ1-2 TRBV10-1 CASSENRGRSNYGYTF